The T cell receptor (beta chain) under discussion was sequenced for a study of T cell changes during pregnancy in multiple sclerosis. This CDR3 region has 14 residues. V shed 2 bases, J shed 6 bases, and the junction held 5 bases outside the gene matches. Germline-derived CDR1 and CDR2 are MDHEN and SYDVKM. Data came from immunoSEQ multiplex PCR; TCRdb stores just in-frame clones and leaves some out. The table has 55,000 to 65,000 clones, 85% to 95% seen once. The sequence came from a female donor with multiple sclerosis, enrolled in a pregnancy study. The chain is built from TRBV28 and TRBJ1-2; 8 bases agree with TRBD1. This specimen consisted of CD8+ T cells from peripheral blood mononuclear cells, obtained in the third trimester of pregnancy. In DNA form, the CDR3 reads TGTGCCAGCAGTTTAACAGGGGGAGTTGATGGCTACACCTTC. The encoded protein is CASSLTGGVDGYTF.